A single sample gave rise to the 10 T cell receptor beta chains below, sequenced in a study of early T cells in non-severe SARS-CoV-2 infection. TCRdb fed the 5' RACE reads into MiXCR, producing one record per CDR3 protein. Seen here are 80,000 to 95,000 distinct CDR3 sequences, around 17% observed once, and the top ten hold 4.5% to 6.5%. The specimen was whole blood, collected at baseline. These receptors originate from an adult who was a healthcare worker with PCR-confirmed SARS-CoV-2 infection or an uninfected control (not recorded which).

This clonotype was detected a few times. In DNA, the CDR3 is TGTGCCAGCAGTTTATATCCAGATACGCAGTATTTT. Translated, it gives CASSLYPDTQYF. The chain employs TRBV28 and TRBJ2-3, with D unclear. Trimming left V 1 base short and J 4 bases short, with 3 bases between. The CDR3 sequence is 12 residues long. Germline V gene lookup returns CDR1 MDHEN and CDR2 SYDVKM.

Only a few counts were recorded for this clonotype. The chain uses TRBV7-9 and TRBJ1-1, with D tentatively TRBD1 (6 bases). The V gene's germline CDR1 is SEHNR and CDR2 FQNEAQ (reference sequence). This CDR3 is 14 amino acids long. Between the trimmed V and J ends, which lost 1 base and 4 bases, there was a span of 10 bases. The DNA of the CDR3 is TGTGCCAGCAGCTTAGGGGGGGCAGGCACTGAAGCTTTCTTT. This codes for CASSLGGAGTEAFF.

The rearrangement uses TRBV11-2 and TRBJ2-7, with TRBD2 identical over 7 bases. The CDR3 sequence is 15 residues long. V lost 4 bases, J lost 2 bases, and 8 bases stayed unmatched. Germline CDR1 and CDR2: SGHAT and FQNNGV. CDR3 residues: CASSSPGLTPYEQYF. The CDR3 DNA sequence: TGTGCCAGCAGCTCACCGGGACTAACTCCCTACGAGCAGTACTTC.

This chain links TRBV28 with TRBJ2-7, with D hard to call. The germline V gene has CDR1 MDHEN and CDR2 SYDVKM. This CDR3 has 12 residues. The ends were cut back, 6 bases at V and 4 bases at J, with 10 bases in the middle. CDR3: CASSQTLYEQYF. For the CDR3, the DNA is TGTGCCAGCAGCCAGACACTTTACGAGCAGTACTTC.

This clonotype was counted between two and nine times. The chain couples TRBV20-1 to TRBJ2-7; D perhaps matches TRBD2 (5 bases). The length of the CDR3 is 15 residues. Germline V gene sequence: CDR1 DFQATT, CDR2 SNEGSKA (reference sequence). The V gene lost 1 base and the J gene lost 2 bases, with 15 bases spanning the gap. CDR3 DNA sequence: TGCAGTGCTAGAGGTCTCGGGGAAGTGACCTACGAGCAGTACTTC. It yields the protein CSARGLGEVTYEQYF.

This clonotype was seen a handful of times. In DNA form, the CDR3 reads TGTGCCAGCAGTCGACAGGAAAATCAGCCCCAGCATTTT. Translating gives CASSRQENQPQHF. The genes are TRBV6-2 or TRBV6-3 and TRBJ1-5, with D possibly TRBD1 on 6 matching bases. Per the germline V gene, CDR1 is MNHEY and CDR2 is SVGEGT. The CDR3 is 13 residues long. V lost 5 bases, J lost 4 bases, and 9 bases lay in between.

The table lists this clonotype with a few counts. The chain has TRBV20-1 and TRBJ2-3; tentative D call: TRBD2 (5 bases). Germline V lookup: CDR1 DFQATT, CDR2 SNEGSKA (reference sequence). V lost 6 bases and J lost 2, with 12 bases in between. This CDR3 has 13 residues. The CDR3 DNA sequence: TGCAGTGCCCCGGACTCCTACACAGATACGCAGTATTTT. This sequence encodes CSAPDSYTDTQYF.

Of note for this clonotype: The junction departs from the called germline gene at one end, perhaps through a read error. The V and J genes are TRBV9 and TRBJ1-3, with D possibly TRBD1 on 5 matching bases. Germline loops: CDR1 SGDLS, CDR2 YYNGEE. The CDR3 has 13 residues. The CDR3 DNA reads TGTGCCAGCAGCGAGGGACCTGGAGACACCATATATTTT. This translates into CASSEGPGDTIYF.

This clonotype has just a few counts. This chain joins TRBV28 and TRBJ2-3; D call uncertain. The germline CDR1 and CDR2 sequences are MDHEN and SYDVKM. Trimming cost V 7 bases and J 6 bases, with 17 bases left between them. The CDR3 totals 14 residues. Written as DNA, the CDR3 is TGTGCCAGCAAAGCCGGGCCTGGTTGGGATACGCAGTATTTT. It encodes CASKAGPGWDTQYF.

CDR3 in amino acids: CASSRLIYNEQFF. For the CDR3, the DNA is TGCGCCAGCAGCCGCCTTATCTACAATGAGCAGTTCTTC. The genes are TRBV4-1 and TRBJ2-1; unclear D gene. V shed 4 bases and J shed 3 bases, with 7 bases lying between them. CDR3 size: 13 residues. Germline CDR1 and CDR2: MGHRA and YSYEKL.